These 14 T cell receptor beta chains originate from one sample sequenced in a study of technical replicates of blood from a few donors (dated by TCRdb to between 2016 and 2019). The receptor library was made with the immunoSEQ multiplex PCR assay. TCRdb carries this immuneACCESS record with in-frame sequences only. Its versions omit some clonotypes, under half of them owing to an unresolved V gene in the studies checked, with the rest unexplained. The sample contains about 100,000 clones, 95% of them found a single time. Of the sample, 0.2% to 0.25% falls within the top ten clones. Sequenced: T cells isolated from PBMCs. These receptors were obtained from a human donor in good health.

The CDR3 nucleotides are TGTGCCAGCAGTTTATTTGCGGGGCACTACGAAGCTTTCTTT. Translated, it gives CASSLFAGHYEAFF. The chain combines TRBV27 with TRBJ1-1, with D perhaps matching TRBD1 (5 bases). CDR1 is MNHEY, CDR2 SMNVEV, per germline (reference sequence). V gave up 1 base and J gave up 8 bases, with 14 bases separating them. This CDR3 comprises 14 residues.

This rearrangement joins TRBV6-5 to TRBJ2-1; 8 bases are shared with TRBD2. This CDR3 has 15 residues. CDR1 and CDR2 from the germline V gene are MNHEY and SVGAGI. V lost 3 bases and J lost 5; bases outside the gene matches: 6. The CDR3 region has the DNA TGTGCCAGCAGTTATACCGGGACTAGTAACAATGAGCAGTTCTTC. Protein: CASSYTGTSNNEQFF.

CDR3 sequence: CASSDSSGSMGISSYNEQFF. The CDR3 DNA follows: TGTGCCAGCAGTGATTCGAGTGGGAGTATGGGGATAAGCTCCTACAATGAGCAGTTCTTC. The chain couples TRBV2 to TRBJ2-1, with D possibly TRBD2 on 5 matching bases. The CDR3 is 20 residues long. Trimming shortened V by 3 bases and J by 0 bases, and 24 bases separated the two germline ends. The germline V gene encodes CDR1 SNHLY and CDR2 FYNNEI.

The chain uses TRBV19 and TRBJ2-7; 7 bases match TRBD1. Germline CDR1 and CDR2: LNHDA and SQIVND (reference sequence). The CDR3 is made up of 13 amino acids. V trimming: 6 bases; J trimming: 0 bases; junction bases outside the gene matches: 2. The chain's CDR3 is CASSGTVSYEQYF. DNA for the CDR3: TGTGCCAGTAGCGGGACAGTCTCCTACGAGCAGTACTTC.

The J gene is TRBJ1-1, the V gene TRBV4-1; a possible D gene is TRBD1 (6 bases). Germline CDR1 MGHRA, CDR2 YSYEKL. V lost 4 bases, J lost 8 bases, and 14 bases lay in between. CDR3 length: 13 residues. CDR3 sequence reads: CASSPGGGTEAFF. Here the CDR3 DNA reads TGCGCCAGCAGCCCGGGAGGGGGAACCGAAGCTTTCTTT.

The chain recombines TRBV7-9 with TRBJ2-7; D perhaps matches TRBD2 (5 bases). Deletions cut 5 bases from V and 3 bases from J, with 17 bases between. There are 15 residues in the CDR3. The V gene's germline CDR1 is SEHNR and CDR2 FQNEAQ (reference sequence). Here the CDR3 reads CASSRGGRPYYEQYF. The CDR3 DNA reads as TGTGCCAGCAGCCGAGGTGGGAGACCATACTACGAGCAGTACTTC.

This chain joins TRBV5-1 and TRBJ1-2; tentative D call: TRBD1 (5 bases). The CDR3 consists of 16 residues. With 4 bases removed from V and 5 bases from J, the gap between germline ends came to 21 bases. Germline V gene lookup returns CDR1 SGHRS and CDR2 YFSETQ. The CDR3 sequence: CASSPPLAGFHYGYTF. The CDR3 bases are TGCGCCAGCAGCCCCCCCCTTGCAGGGTTCCATTATGGCTACACCTTC. Supplemented by reference TRBV5-1 and TRBJ1-2, the full variable domain reads KAGVTQTPRYLIKTRGQQVTLSCSPISGHRSVSWYQQTPGQGLQFLFEYFSETQRNKGNFPGRFSGRQFSNSRSEMNVSTLELGDSALYLCASSPPLAGFHYGYTFGSGTRLTVV.

The V and J genes are TRBV10-2 and TRBJ1-1; D is perhaps TRBD1 (5 bases). With 6 bases removed from V and 1 base from J, the gap between germline ends came to 9 bases. The CDR3 has 13 residues. Germline CDR1 WSHSY, CDR2 SAAADI. The CDR3: CASSATENTEAFF. The CDR3, as DNA: TGCGCCAGCAGCGCGACAGAGAACACTGAAGCTTTCTTT.

The gene calls are TRBV7-9 and TRBJ2-7, with 8 bases matching TRBD2. There are 17 residues in the CDR3. The V and J ends lost 5 bases and 0 bases, in that order; junction bases with no gene match: 12. From germline, CDR1 is SEHNR and CDR2 FQNEAQ (reference sequence). The CDR3 DNA sequence: TGTGCCAGCAGCCCCGAGGCGGGGGGCCGGATCTCCTACGAGCAGTACTTC. Protein sequence: CASSPEAGGRISYEQYF. The full variable domain, with the rest looked up from reference TRBV7-9 and TRBJ2-7, is DTGVSQNPRHKITKRGQNVTFRCDPISEHNRLYWYRQTLGQGPEFLTYFQNEAQLEKSRLLSDRFSAERPKGSFSTLEIQRTEQGDSAMYLCASSPEAGGRISYEQYFGPGTRLTVT.

V gene TRBV28 combines with J gene TRBJ2-1, with 7 bases fitting TRBD2. V shed 7 bases and J 4 bases; nucleotides not matched to a gene: 7. Germline V CDR1 and CDR2: MDHEN, SYDVKM. The CDR3 runs to 14 residues. For the CDR3, the DNA is TGTGCCAGCAACTCAGAAGCGGGGTACAATGAGCAGTTCTTC. Protein: CASNSEAGYNEQFF. Based on the CDR3 plus reference TRBV28 and TRBJ2-1, the full variable domain is DVKVTQSSRYLVKRTGEKVFLECVQDMDHENMFWYRQDPGLGLRLIYFSYDVKMKEKGDIPEGYSVSREKKERFSLILESASTNQTSMYLCASNSEAGYNEQFFGPGTRLTVL.

The V and J genes are TRBV27 and TRBJ2-7; tentatively, D is TRBD1 (5 bases). Germline CDR1 and CDR2: MNHEY and SMNVEV (reference sequence). This CDR3 contains 14 residues. V lost 0 bases, J lost 5 bases, and 11 bases lay in between. The CDR3, as DNA: TGTGCCAGCAGTTTATCCCATGGGGCTGACGAGCAGTACTTC. Translated: CASSLSHGADEQYF.

The CDR3 nucleotides read TGTGCCAGCAGCTTAGCTGGGAAAAGGACTAGCGGGAGCAATGAGCAGTTCTTC. Translation: CASSLAGKRTSGSNEQFF. This chain joins TRBV11-3 and TRBJ2-1, with 13 bases identical to TRBD2. Germline V gene lookup returns CDR1 SGHNT and CDR2 YENEEA. CDR3 size: 18 residues. Trimming at V came to 1 base and at J to 6 bases, leaving 9 bases not matched to a gene.

The chain combines TRBV30 with TRBJ2-1; 7 bases align to TRBD1. Germline loops: CDR1 GTSNPN, CDR2 SVGIG (reference sequence). The V gene end was trimmed by 4 bases and the J gene end by 0 bases; junction bases not matched to a gene: 6. The CDR3 sequence is 15 residues long. CDR3 coding DNA: TGTGCCTGGACCACAGGGGCCCTCTCCTACAATGAGCAGTTCTTC. It translates to CAWTTGALSYNEQFF.

The V and J genes are TRBV5-5 and TRBJ1-4; D remains unclear. Deletions cut 3 bases from V and 7 bases from J, with 16 bases between. CDR3 size: 15 residues. Germline lookup yields CDR1 SGHKS and CDR2 YYEKEE (reference sequence). The CDR3 is CASSYLGQEGEKLFF. DNA of the CDR3: TGTGCCAGCAGCTACCTAGGTCAGGAGGGTGAAAAACTGTTTTTT. The full variable domain, with the rest looked up from reference TRBV5-5 and TRBJ1-4, is DAGVTQSPTHLIKTRGQQVTLRCSPISGHKSVSWYQQVLGQGPQFIFQYYEKEERGRGNFPDRFSARQFPNYSSELNVNALLLGDSALYLCASSYLGQEGEKLFFGSGTQLSVL.